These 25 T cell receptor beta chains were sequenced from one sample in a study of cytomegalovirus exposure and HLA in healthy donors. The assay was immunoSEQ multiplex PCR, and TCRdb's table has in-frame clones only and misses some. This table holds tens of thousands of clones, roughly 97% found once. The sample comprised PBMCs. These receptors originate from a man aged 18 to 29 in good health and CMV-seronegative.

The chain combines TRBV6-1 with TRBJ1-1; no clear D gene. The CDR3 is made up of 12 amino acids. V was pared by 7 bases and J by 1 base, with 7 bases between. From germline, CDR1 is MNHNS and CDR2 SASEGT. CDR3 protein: CASIKRNTEAFF. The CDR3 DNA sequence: TGTGCCAGCATAAAGAGGAACACTGAAGCTTTCTTT.

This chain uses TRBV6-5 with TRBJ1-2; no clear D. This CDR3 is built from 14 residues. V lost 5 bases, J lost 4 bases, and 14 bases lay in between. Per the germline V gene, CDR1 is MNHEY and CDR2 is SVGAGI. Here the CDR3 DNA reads TGTGCCAGCAGTCATACAGCACCCTCCTATGGCTACACCTTC. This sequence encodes CASSHTAPSYGYTF.

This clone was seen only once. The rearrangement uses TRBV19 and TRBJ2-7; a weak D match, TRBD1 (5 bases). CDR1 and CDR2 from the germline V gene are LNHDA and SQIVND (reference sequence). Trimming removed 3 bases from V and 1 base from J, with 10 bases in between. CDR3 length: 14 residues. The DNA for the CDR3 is TGTGCCAGTAGTATTCGTGCAGGGTCCTACGAGCAGTACTTC. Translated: CASSIRAGSYEQYF. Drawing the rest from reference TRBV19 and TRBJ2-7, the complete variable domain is DGGITQSPKYLFRKEGQNVTLSCEQNLNHDAMYWYRQDPGQGLRLIYYSQIVNDFQKGDIAEGYSVSREKKESFPLTVTSAQKNPTAFYLCASSIRAGSYEQYFGPGTRLTVT.

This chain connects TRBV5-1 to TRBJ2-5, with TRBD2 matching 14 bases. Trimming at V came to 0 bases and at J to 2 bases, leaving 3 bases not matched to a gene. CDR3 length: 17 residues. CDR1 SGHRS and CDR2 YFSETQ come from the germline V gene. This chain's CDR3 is CASSLEGLAGAQETQYF. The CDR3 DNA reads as TGCGCCAGCAGCTTGGAGGGACTAGCGGGGGCACAAGAGACCCAGTACTTC.

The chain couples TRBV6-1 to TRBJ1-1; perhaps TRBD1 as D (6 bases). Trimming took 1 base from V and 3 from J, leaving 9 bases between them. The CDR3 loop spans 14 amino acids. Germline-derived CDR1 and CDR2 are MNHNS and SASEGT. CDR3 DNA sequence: TGTGCCAGCAGTGAAGTACAGGGCCACACTGAAGCTTTCTTT. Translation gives CASSEVQGHTEAFF.

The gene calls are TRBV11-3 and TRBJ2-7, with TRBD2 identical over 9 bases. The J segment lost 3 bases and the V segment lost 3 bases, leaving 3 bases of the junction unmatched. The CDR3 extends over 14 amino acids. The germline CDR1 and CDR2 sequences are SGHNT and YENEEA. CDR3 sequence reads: CASSLGTSSYEQYF. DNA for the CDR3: TGTGCCAGCAGCTTGGGGACTAGCAGCTACGAGCAGTACTTC.

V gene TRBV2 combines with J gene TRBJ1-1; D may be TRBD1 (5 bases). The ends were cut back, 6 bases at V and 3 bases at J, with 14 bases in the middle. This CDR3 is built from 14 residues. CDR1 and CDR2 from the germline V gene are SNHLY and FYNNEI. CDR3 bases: TGTGCCAGCAGCCCGCAGGGTATGGACACTGAAGCTTTCTTT. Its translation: CASSPQGMDTEAFF.

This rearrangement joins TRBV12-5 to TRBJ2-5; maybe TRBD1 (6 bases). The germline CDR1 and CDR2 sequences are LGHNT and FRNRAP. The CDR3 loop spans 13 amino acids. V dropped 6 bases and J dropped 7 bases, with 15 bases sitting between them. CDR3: CASGLTGRATQYF. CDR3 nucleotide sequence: TGTGCTAGTGGCCTTACAGGGAGAGCGACCCAGTACTTC.

The CDR3: CASRNTVGVEQFF. CDR3 DNA sequence: TGTGCCAGCAGAAACACAGTAGGGGTTGAGCAGTTCTTC. The V gene is TRBV6-5, the J gene TRBJ2-1, with D maybe TRBD1 (5 bases). Trimming removed 6 bases at V and 9 bases at J, with 15 bases between. The CDR3 extends over 13 amino acids. Germline V gene sequence: CDR1 MNHEY, CDR2 SVGAGI.

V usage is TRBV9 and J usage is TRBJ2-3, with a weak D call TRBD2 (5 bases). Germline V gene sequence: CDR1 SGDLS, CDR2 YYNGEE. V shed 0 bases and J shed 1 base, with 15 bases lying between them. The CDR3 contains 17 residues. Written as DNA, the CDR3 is TGTGCCAGCAGCGTAGCTGGCACCCCGAGGGGCACAGATACGCAGTATTTT. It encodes CASSVAGTPRGTDTQYF.

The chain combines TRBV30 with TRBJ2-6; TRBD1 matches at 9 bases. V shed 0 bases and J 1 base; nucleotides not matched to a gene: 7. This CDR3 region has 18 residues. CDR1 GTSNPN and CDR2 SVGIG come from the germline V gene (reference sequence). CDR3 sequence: CAWSVLGQGSSGANVLTF. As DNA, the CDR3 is TGTGCCTGGAGTGTACTGGGACAGGGTTCATCTGGGGCCAACGTCCTGACTTTC.

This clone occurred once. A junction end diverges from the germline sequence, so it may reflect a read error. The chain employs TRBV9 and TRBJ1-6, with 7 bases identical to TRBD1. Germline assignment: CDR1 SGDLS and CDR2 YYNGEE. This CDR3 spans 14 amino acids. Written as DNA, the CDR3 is TGTGCCAACAGCCTGGGACAGACTAATTCACCCCTCCACTTT. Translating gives CANSLGQTNSPLHF.

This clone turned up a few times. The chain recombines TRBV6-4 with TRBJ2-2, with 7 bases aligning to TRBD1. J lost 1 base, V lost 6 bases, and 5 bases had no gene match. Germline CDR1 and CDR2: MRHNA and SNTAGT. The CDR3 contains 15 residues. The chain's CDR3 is CASSKGTENTGELFF. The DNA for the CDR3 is TGTGCCAGCAGCAAGGGGACAGAGAACACCGGGGAGCTGTTTTTT.

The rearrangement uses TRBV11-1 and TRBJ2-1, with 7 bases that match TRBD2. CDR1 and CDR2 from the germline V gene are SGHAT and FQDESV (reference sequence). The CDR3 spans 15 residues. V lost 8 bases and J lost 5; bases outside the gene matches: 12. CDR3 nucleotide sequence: TGTGCCAGCCCCGTATGGCGGGAGAGGGACAATGAGCAGTTCTTC. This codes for CASPVWRERDNEQFF. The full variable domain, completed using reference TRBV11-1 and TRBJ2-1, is EAEVAQSPRYKITEKSQAVAFWCDPISGHATLYWYRQILGQGPELLVQFQDESVVDDSQLPKDRFSAERLKGVDSTLKIQPAELGDSAMYLCASPVWRERDNEQFFGPGTRLTVL.

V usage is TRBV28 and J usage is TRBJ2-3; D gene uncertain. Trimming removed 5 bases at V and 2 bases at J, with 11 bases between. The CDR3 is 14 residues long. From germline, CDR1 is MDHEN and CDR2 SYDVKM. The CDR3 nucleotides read TGTGCCAGCAGTACCCGTAGAACCACAGATACGCAGTATTTT. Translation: CASSTRRTTDTQYF.

The CDR3 loop is CASSPRQGINEQYF. The CDR3, as DNA: TGTGCCAGCAGTCCACGACAGGGGATCAACGAGCAGTACTTC. The chain combines TRBV6-1 with TRBJ2-7, with 8 nucleotides matching TRBD1. CDR1 is MNHNS and CDR2 is SASEGT in the germline V gene. V gave up 5 bases and J gave up 5 bases; unmatched junction bases: 8. This CDR3 is built from 14 residues.

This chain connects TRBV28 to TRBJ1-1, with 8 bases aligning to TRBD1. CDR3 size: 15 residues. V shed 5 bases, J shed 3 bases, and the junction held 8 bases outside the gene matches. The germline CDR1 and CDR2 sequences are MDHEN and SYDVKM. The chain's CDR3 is CASSRPDRADTEAFF. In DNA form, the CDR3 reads TGTGCCAGCAGTCGACCGGACAGGGCAGACACTGAAGCTTTCTTT. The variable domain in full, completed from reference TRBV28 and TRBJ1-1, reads DVKVTQSSRYLVKRTGEKVFLECVQDMDHENMFWYRQDPGLGLRLIYFSYDVKMKEKGDIPEGYSVSREKKERFSLILESASTNQTSMYLCASSRPDRADTEAFFGQGTRLTVV.

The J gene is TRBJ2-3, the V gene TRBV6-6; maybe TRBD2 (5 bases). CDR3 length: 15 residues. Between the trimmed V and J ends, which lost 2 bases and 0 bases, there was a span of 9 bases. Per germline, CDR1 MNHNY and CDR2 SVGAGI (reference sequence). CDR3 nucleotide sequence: TGTGCCAGCAGTTACGAAGGGAGTAGCACAGATACGCAGTATTTT. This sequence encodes CASSYEGSSTDTQYF.

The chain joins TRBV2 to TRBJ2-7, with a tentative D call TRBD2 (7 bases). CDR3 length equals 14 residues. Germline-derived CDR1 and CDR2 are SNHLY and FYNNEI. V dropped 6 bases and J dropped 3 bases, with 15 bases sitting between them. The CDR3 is CASRKEGGGYEQYF. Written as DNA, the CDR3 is TGTGCCAGCAGAAAAGAGGGAGGGGGCTACGAGCAGTACTTC.

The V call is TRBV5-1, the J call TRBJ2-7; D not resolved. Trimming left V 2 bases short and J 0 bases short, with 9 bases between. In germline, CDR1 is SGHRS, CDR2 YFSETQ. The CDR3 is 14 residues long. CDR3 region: CASSFYSPSYEQYF. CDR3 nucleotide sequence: TGCGCCAGCAGCTTCTATTCCCCCTCCTACGAGCAGTACTTC. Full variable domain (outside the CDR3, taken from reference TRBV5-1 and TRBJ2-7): KAGVTQTPRYLIKTRGQQVTLSCSPISGHRSVSWYQQTPGQGLQFLFEYFSETQRNKGNFPGRFSGRQFSNSRSEMNVSTLELGDSALYLCASSFYSPSYEQYFGPGTRLTVT.

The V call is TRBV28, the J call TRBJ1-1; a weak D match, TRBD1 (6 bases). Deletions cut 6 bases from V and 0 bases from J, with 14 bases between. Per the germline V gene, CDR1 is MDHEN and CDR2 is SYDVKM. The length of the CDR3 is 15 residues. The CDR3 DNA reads TGTGCCAGCAGCCCTAGGACAGTCATGAACACTGAAGCTTTCTTT. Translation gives CASSPRTVMNTEAFF.

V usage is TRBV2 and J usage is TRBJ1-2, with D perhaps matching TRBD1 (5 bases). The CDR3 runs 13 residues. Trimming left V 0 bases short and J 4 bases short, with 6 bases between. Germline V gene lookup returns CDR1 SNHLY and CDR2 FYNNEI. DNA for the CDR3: TGTGCCAGCAGTGAAGCTGGGGCCTATGGCTACACCTTC. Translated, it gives CASSEAGAYGYTF.

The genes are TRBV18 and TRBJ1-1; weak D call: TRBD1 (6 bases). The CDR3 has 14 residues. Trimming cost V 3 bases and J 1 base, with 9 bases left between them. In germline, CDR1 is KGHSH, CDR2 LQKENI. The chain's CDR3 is CASSPVQGNTEAFF. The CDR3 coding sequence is TGTGCCAGCTCACCTGTACAGGGGAACACTGAAGCTTTCTTT.

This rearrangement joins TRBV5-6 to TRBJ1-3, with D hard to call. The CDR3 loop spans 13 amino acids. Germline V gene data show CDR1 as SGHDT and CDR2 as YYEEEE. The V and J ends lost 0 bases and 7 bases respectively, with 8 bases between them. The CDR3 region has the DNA TGTGCCAGCAGCTTGGACAGAACTAACACCATATATTTT. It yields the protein CASSLDRTNTIYF.

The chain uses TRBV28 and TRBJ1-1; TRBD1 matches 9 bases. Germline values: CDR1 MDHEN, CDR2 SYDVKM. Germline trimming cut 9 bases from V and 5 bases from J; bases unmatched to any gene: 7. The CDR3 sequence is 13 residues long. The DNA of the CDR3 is TGTGCCAGTACGGGACAGGGAAGGACTGAAGCTTTCTTT. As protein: CASTGQGRTEAFF.